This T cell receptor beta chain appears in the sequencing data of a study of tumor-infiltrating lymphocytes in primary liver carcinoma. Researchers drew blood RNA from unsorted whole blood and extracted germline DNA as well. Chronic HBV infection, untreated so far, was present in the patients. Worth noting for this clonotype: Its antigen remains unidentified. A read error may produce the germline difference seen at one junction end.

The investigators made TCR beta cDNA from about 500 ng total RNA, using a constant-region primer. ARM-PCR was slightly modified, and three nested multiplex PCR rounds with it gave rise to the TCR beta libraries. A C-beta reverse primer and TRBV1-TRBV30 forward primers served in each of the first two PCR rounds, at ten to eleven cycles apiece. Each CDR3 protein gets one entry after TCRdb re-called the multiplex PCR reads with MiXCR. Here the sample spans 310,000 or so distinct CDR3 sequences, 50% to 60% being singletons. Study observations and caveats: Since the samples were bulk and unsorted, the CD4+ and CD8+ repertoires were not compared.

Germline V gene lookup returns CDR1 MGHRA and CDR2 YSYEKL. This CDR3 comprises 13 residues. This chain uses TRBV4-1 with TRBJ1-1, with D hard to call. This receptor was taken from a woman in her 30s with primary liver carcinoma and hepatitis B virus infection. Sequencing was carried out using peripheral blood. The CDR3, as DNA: TGCGCCAGCAGCCAAGTCCCGGGCACTGATGCTTTCTTT. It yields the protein CASSQVPGTDAFF.